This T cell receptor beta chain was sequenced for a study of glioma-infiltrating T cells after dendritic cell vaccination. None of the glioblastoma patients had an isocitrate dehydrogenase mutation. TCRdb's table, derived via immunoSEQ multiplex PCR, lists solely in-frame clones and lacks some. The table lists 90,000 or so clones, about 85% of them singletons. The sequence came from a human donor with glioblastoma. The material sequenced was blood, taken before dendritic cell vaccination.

The chain's CDR3 is CASSLRLAEITQYF. CDR3 in DNA: TGTGCCAGCAGCTTACGCCTAGCGGAGATTACGCAGTATTTT. The V call is TRBV11-3, the J call TRBJ2-3; the match to TRBD2 covers 7 bases. V shed 2 bases and J 8 bases; nucleotides not matched to a gene: 7. The V gene's germline CDR1 is SGHNT and CDR2 YENEEA. CDR3 length equals 14 residues.